One and the same sample provided the 32 T cell receptor beta chains below, sequenced in a study of identical twins. Each CDR3 protein is one row after TCRdb ran MiXCR on the 5' RACE reads. The table includes under 900,000 distinct CDR3 sequences, 18% detected once. These data were also reused for a study on T cells expressing NK-cell markers.

Sequencing was carried out using PBMCs. These receptors were collected from a young woman in good health.

This chain links TRBV4-1 with TRBJ2-5; TRBD1 aligns across 12 bases. The germline CDR1 and CDR2 sequences are MGHRA and YSYEKL. J was trimmed by 5 bases and V by 3 bases; bases with no gene match: 10. The CDR3 runs to 17 residues. CDR3 in DNA: TGCGCCAGCAGCCAGCGGACCGGGACAGGGGGCGGGGAGACCCAGTACTTC. This codes for CASSQRTGTGGGETQYF.

This clonotype was recorded many times. The genes are TRBV9 and TRBJ1-2, with 11 nucleotides matching TRBD1. This CDR3 has 15 residues. Germline lookup yields CDR1 SGDLS and CDR2 YYNGEE. With V trimmed by 4 bases and J by 6 bases, 8 bases remained unmatched. CDR3 residues: CASSPHPGQGDGYTF. DNA for the CDR3: TGTGCCAGCAGCCCCCACCCGGGACAGGGGGATGGCTACACCTTC.

This clonotype was seen a handful of times. The chain is built from TRBV18 and TRBJ2-2; a weak D match, TRBD2 (5 bases). V shed 3 bases and J shed 4 bases, with 12 bases lying between them. CDR1 is KGHSH, CDR2 LQKENI, per germline. The CDR3 is 15 residues long. The CDR3 is CASSPYGGITGELFF. The CDR3 DNA reads TGTGCCAGCTCACCGTATGGAGGAATCACCGGGGAGCTGTTTTTT.

V is TRBV6-5 and J is TRBJ1-2; D ambiguous. Germline CDR1 reads MNHEY; CDR2 reads SVGAGI. The CDR3 spans 16 residues. Trimming removed 0 bases from V and 4 bases from J, with 15 bases in between. The DNA of the CDR3 is TGTGCCAGCAGTTACTCTGCCCTTCTGGGGAGCTATGGCTACACCTTC. Translated: CASSYSALLGSYGYTF.

The chain recombines TRBV5-1 with TRBJ2-2, with 8 positions matching TRBD1. Looked up from germline, CDR1 is SGHRS and CDR2 is YFSETQ. Trimming at V came to 3 bases and at J to 4 bases, leaving 8 bases not matched to a gene. The CDR3 sequence is 16 residues long. CDR3 in DNA: TGCGCCAGCAGCTACGGACAGGGCGTCGGCACCGGGGAGCTGTTTTTT. It yields the protein CASSYGQGVGTGELFF.

This clonotype turned up a few times. The chain links TRBV5-1 to TRBJ1-1; D ambiguous. The V end lost 1 base, the J end lost 0 bases, and 10 bases lay between the germline ends. The CDR3 length is 15 residues. Looked up from germline, CDR1 is SGHRS and CDR2 is YFSETQ. In DNA form, the CDR3 reads TGCGCCAGCAGCTTGCTTGCAGTAGTGAACACTGAAGCTTTCTTT. Translated: CASSLLAVVNTEAFF.

This chain links TRBV27 with TRBJ2-7, with D perhaps TRBD2 (7 bases). Germline-derived CDR1 and CDR2 are MNHEY and SMNVEV (reference sequence). The V end was cut by 2 bases, the J end by 2 bases, with 16 bases between. The CDR3 loop spans 16 amino acids. In DNA form, the CDR3 reads TGTGCCAGCAGTTTAAAGGGGGGGGGGGACCCCTACGAGCAGTACTTC. This sequence encodes CASSLKGGGDPYEQYF.

This clonotype was seen only a few times. The rearrangement joins TRBV5-1 to TRBJ2-1; D not certain. With 4 bases removed from V and 0 bases from J, the gap between germline ends came to 11 bases. Germline CDR1 SGHRS, CDR2 YFSETQ. The CDR3 runs 15 residues. CDR3 protein: CASSRLQNSYNEQFF. The CDR3 nucleotides read TGCGCCAGCAGCCGCCTACAAAACTCCTACAATGAGCAGTTCTTC.

This clonotype was recorded many times. This chain connects TRBV10-3 to TRBJ2-2; D is possibly TRBD2 (5 bases). This CDR3 spans 16 amino acids. The germline V gene encodes CDR1 ENHRY and CDR2 SYGVKD. V was trimmed by 10 bases and J by 0 bases, leaving 18 bases between them. The CDR3 DNA reads TGTGCCACCCGGGCGCGGGCGGAGGCGAACACCGGGGAGCTGTTTTTT. Encoded protein: CATRARAEANTGELFF.

This clonotype was counted a few times. J is TRBJ2-3 and V is TRBV11-2; D remains unclear. CDR1 SGHAT and CDR2 FQNNGV come from the germline V gene. The CDR3 sequence is 12 residues long. The V end was cut by 4 bases, the J end by 4 bases, with 6 bases between. CDR3 protein: CASSSQSDTQYF. The CDR3 coding sequence is TGTGCCAGCAGCTCACAGTCAGATACGCAGTATTTT. Together with reference TRBV11-2 and TRBJ2-3, the CDR3 gives the full variable domain: EAGVAQSPRYKIIEKRQSVAFWCNPISGHATLYWYQQILGQGPKLLIQFQNNGVVDDSQLPKDRFSAERLKGVDSTLKIQPAKLEDSAVYLCASSSQSDTQYFGPGTRLTVL.

This clonotype has at least ten counts. The rearrangement uses TRBV20-1 and TRBJ1-5; a weak D match, TRBD1 (5 bases). The V and J ends lost 2 bases and 3 bases respectively, with 11 bases between them. CDR3 length: 14 residues. Per the germline V gene, CDR1 is DFQATT and CDR2 is SNEGSKA (reference sequence). CDR3 bases: TGCAGTGCTAGACAGGGTCCCCCCAATCAGCCCCAGCATTTT. Its protein is CSARQGPPNQPQHF.

The rearrangement joins TRBV19 to TRBJ2-7; D is uncertain. The CDR3 spans 15 residues. Germline CDR1 and CDR2: LNHDA and SQIVND (reference sequence). V was shortened by 6 bases and J by 4 bases, with 19 bases between the two germline ends. The CDR3 sequence is CASSSLVSPQYEQYF. The CDR3 DNA reads as TGTGCCAGTAGCAGCCTAGTAAGCCCTCAATACGAGCAGTACTTC.

This clonotype has more than one count but fewer than ten. The CDR3 is CSATSGGLTETQYF. CDR3 DNA: TGCAGTGCTACGTCGGGGGGCCTCACAGAGACCCAGTACTTC. V is TRBV20-1 and J is TRBJ2-5, with D possibly being TRBD2 (7 bases). CDR1 is DFQATT, CDR2 SNEGSKA, per germline (reference sequence). This CDR3 spans 14 amino acids. The germline V and J ends were trimmed by 4 bases and 4 bases, with 16 bases remaining between them.

This clonotype was recorded at least ten times. The chain links TRBV6-2 or TRBV6-3 to TRBJ2-3, with 11 bases matching TRBD2. Germline V gene lookup returns CDR1 MNHEY and CDR2 SVGEGT. Germline trimming cut 4 bases from V and 4 bases from J; bases unmatched to any gene: 4. CDR3 size: 15 residues. CDR3 sequence (DNA): TGTGCCAGCAGTTCCGGGACTAGCGGTGCAGATACGCAGTATTTT. It specifies CASSSGTSGADTQYF.

V gene TRBV10-3 combines with J gene TRBJ1-1, with D hard to call. V shed 2 bases and J shed 3 bases, with 4 bases lying between them. The CDR3 contains 12 residues. Germline assignment: CDR1 ENHRY and CDR2 SYGVKD. CDR3 sequence (DNA): TGTGCCATCAGTGAGGGCGACACTGAAGCTTTCTTT. Protein product: CAISEGDTEAFF.

This clonotype has just a few counts. The V gene is TRBV12-3 or TRBV12-4, the J gene TRBJ1-1; no reliable D call. Trimming took 7 bases from V and 0 from J, leaving 15 bases between them. CDR3 size: 15 residues. The CDR3 protein is CASTPVLGLNTEAFF. DNA for the CDR3: TGTGCCAGCACCCCCGTGTTGGGGTTGAACACTGAAGCTTTCTTT.

In its sample, this clonotype was seen a few times. This sequence joins TRBV5-1 and TRBJ2-1; no clear D gene. V lost 7 bases, J lost 6 bases, and 17 bases lay in between. CDR1 SGHRS and CDR2 YFSETQ come from the germline V gene. CDR3 size: 14 residues. In DNA form, the CDR3 reads TGCGCCAGCCTACCGGCGAGTCGAGGCAATGAGCAGTTCTTC. Translation gives CASLPASRGNEQFF. Looking up the rest from reference TRBV5-1 and TRBJ2-1 gives the full variable domain: KAGVTQTPRYLIKTRGQQVTLSCSPISGHRSVSWYQQTPGQGLQFLFEYFSETQRNKGNFPGRFSGRQFSNSRSEMNVSTLELGDSALYLCASLPASRGNEQFFGPGTRLTVL.

The table lists this clonotype with a few counts. The chain recombines TRBV20-1 with TRBJ2-7; 8 bases fit TRBD1. Per germline, CDR1 DFQATT and CDR2 SNEGSKA (reference sequence). This CDR3 is built from 16 residues. V lost 0 bases, J lost 4 bases, and 11 bases stayed unmatched. The CDR3 DNA sequence: TGCAGTGCTAGAGATGGACAAGGGCAGGGGGCTTACGAGCAGTACTTC. Translating gives CSARDGQGQGAYEQYF.

The chain links TRBV28 to TRBJ1-2; maybe TRBD1 (6 bases). Germline loops: CDR1 MDHEN, CDR2 SYDVKM. CDR3 length equals 13 residues. V was shortened by 4 bases and J by 8 bases, with 14 bases between the two germline ends. The DNA of the CDR3 is TGTGCCAGCAGTTCAACAGGGCATAGGGGCTACACCTTC. This encodes CASSSTGHRGYTF.

This clonotype was seen a few times. V usage is TRBV6-5 and J usage is TRBJ1-2, with a possible D match to TRBD1 (6 bases). The CDR3 contains 13 residues. V lost 0 bases to trimming and J lost 12 bases, with 14 bases between them. CDR1 and CDR2 (germline): MNHEY, SVGAGI. The CDR3 bases are TGTGCCAGCAGTTACTCGAGGGGACACCATCACACCTTC. Encoded protein: CASSYSRGHHHTF.

A word on this clonotype: At one end, the junction sequence differs from germline, possibly due to a read error. J is TRBJ1-3 and V is TRBV12-5; 7 bases fit TRBD1. This CDR3 has 15 residues. CDR1 is LGHNT and CDR2 is FRNRAP in the germline V gene. The CDR3 is CASGPGQSSGNTIYF. The CDR3 nucleotides read TGCGCTAGTGGCCCGGGACAGAGCTCTGGAAACACCATATATTTT.

The gene calls are TRBV12-3 or TRBV12-4 and TRBJ2-7, with 9 bases that match TRBD1. CDR3 length: 14 amino acids. V lost 3 bases to trimming and J lost 4 bases; unmatched junction nucleotides: 4. This chain's CDR3 is CASSFLGQGYEQYF. The DNA for the CDR3 is TGTGCCAGCAGTTTTTTGGGACAGGGTTACGAGCAGTACTTC.

The rearrangement joins TRBV10-3 to TRBJ2-1; D tentatively fits TRBD1 or TRBD2 (5 bases each). This CDR3 has 12 residues. Between the trimmed V and J ends, which lost 8 bases and 6 bases, there was a span of 11 bases. CDR1 ENHRY and CDR2 SYGVKD come from the germline V gene. CDR3 in amino acids: CAIRDRGNEQFF. CDR3 coding DNA: TGTGCCATCCGGGACCGGGGCAATGAGCAGTTCTTC.

The chain recombines TRBV2 with TRBJ2-2; D not certain. Germline V gene lookup returns CDR1 SNHLY and CDR2 FYNNEI. CDR3 size: 13 residues. V lost 3 bases and J lost 4, with 6 bases in between. As DNA, the CDR3 is TGTGCCAGCAGTGACGAAGGCACCGGGGAGCTGTTTTTT. Translated: CASSDEGTGELFF.

As DNA, the CDR3 is TGTGCCAGCAGAGCCCGAGGGCAACCGAATTCACCCCTCCACTTT. This translates into CASRARGQPNSPLHF. V usage is TRBV12-3 or TRBV12-4 and J usage is TRBJ1-6; D remains unclear. V lost 6 bases, J lost 7 bases, and 16 bases lay in between. This CDR3 contains 15 residues.

The chain recombines TRBV7-8 with TRBJ2-5; no clear D gene. Trimming stripped 1 base from V and 3 bases from J, with 15 bases between. The CDR3 sequence is 16 residues long. Germline V lookup: CDR1 SGHVS, CDR2 FQNEAQ. CDR3 region: CASSLVGAQIKETQYF. The CDR3 coding sequence is TGTGCCAGCAGCTTAGTAGGAGCCCAAATTAAAGAGACCCAGTACTTC. The variable domain in full, with the rest retrieved from reference TRBV7-8 and TRBJ2-5, is GAGVSQSPRYKVAKRGQDVALRCDPISGHVSLFWYQQALGQGPEFLTYFQNEAQLDKSGLPSDRFFAERPEGSVSTLKIQRTQQEDSAVYLCASSLVGAQIKETQYFGPGTRLLVL.

The gene calls are TRBV12-3 or TRBV12-4 and TRBJ1-6; tentatively, D is TRBD1 (5 bases). V was clipped by 2 bases and J by 6 bases, with 8 bases between them. This CDR3 has 14 residues. CDR3 sequence reads: CASSLSGSNSPLHF. The CDR3 nucleotides are TGTGCCAGCAGTTTATCAGGGAGTAATTCACCCCTCCACTTT.

This clonotype was observed a handful of times. The chain employs TRBV7-9 and TRBJ1-2; 12 nucleotides align to TRBD1. J lost 8 bases, V lost 5 bases, and 0 bases had no gene match. Germline CDR1 reads SEHNR; CDR2 reads FQNEAQ (reference sequence). There are 12 residues in the CDR3. The CDR3 here is CASSGTGGGYTF. The CDR3, as DNA: TGTGCCAGCAGCGGGACAGGGGGCGGCTACACCTTC.

This clonotype turned up a few times. The chain uses TRBV20-1 and TRBJ1-1; unclear D gene. Trimming shortened V by 3 bases and J by 6 bases, and 8 bases separated the two germline ends. This CDR3 has 11 amino acids. CDR1 and CDR2 (germline): DFQATT, SNEGSKA (reference sequence). The CDR3 DNA sequence: TGCAGTGCTAGTCCCAGTGCTGAAGCTTTCTTT. The encoded protein is CSASPSAEAFF.

This chain joins TRBV5-1 and TRBJ2-5, with D possibly called TRBD1 or TRBD2 (5 bases each). Trimming removed 3 bases at V and 5 bases at J, with 17 bases between. Germline V gene sequence: CDR1 SGHRS, CDR2 YFSETQ. The CDR3 has 15 residues. CDR3 coding DNA: TGCGCCAGCAGCTACGGGACCGTCTCTTGGGAGACCCAGTACTTC. This sequence encodes CASSYGTVSWETQYF.

V and J are TRBV7-6 and TRBJ2-7; 10 bases map to TRBD1. Germline CDR1 SGHVS, CDR2 FNYEAQ. The CDR3 covers 16 residues. With 5 bases clipped from V and 5 bases from J, the junction kept 12 bases outside the gene matches. The CDR3 sequence: CASSPGQGYGIHEQYF. CDR3 DNA: TGTGCCAGCAGCCCGGGACAGGGGTACGGGATCCACGAGCAGTACTTC. The whole variable domain, filled in from reference TRBV7-6 and TRBJ2-7, reads GAGVSQSPRYKVTKRGQDVALRCDPISGHVSLYWYRQALGQGPEFLTYFNYEAQQDKSGLPNDRFSAERPEGSISTLTIQRTEQRDSAMYRCASSPGQGYGIHEQYFGPGTRLTVT.

The rearrangement uses TRBV12-3 or TRBV12-4 and TRBJ2-7, with TRBD1 matching over 9 bases. The junction had 10 bases not matched to a gene; V was cut back by 6 bases and J by 7 bases. The CDR3 totals 14 residues. The CDR3 region is CASSRRTGAWEQYF. The CDR3 DNA reads as TGTGCCAGCAGCCGCCGGACAGGGGCATGGGAGCAGTACTTC.